This T cell receptor beta chain was captured in a study of shared clonotypes between healthy human individuals. Study details: Donors, aged 18 to 49, were a couple of women and three men. Researchers assigned three CD4 naive, three CD4 memory, two CD8 naive and one CD8 memory plate to each donor. Notes on the study in general: Naive subsets generally exceeded memory subsets in estimated richness.

With respect to this clone: Antigen unknown.

The assay was immunoSEQ multiplex PCR, and TCRdb's table has in-frame clones only and misses some. The table lists 730,000 or so clones, 72% of them singletons, with about 1.8% in the top ten. Healthy adults negative for HIV, lacking recent acute infections or vaccinations, served as donors. Losses at the gene ends were 10 bases for V and 5 bases for J; bases not matched to a gene: 11. The germline gives CDR1 LNHDA, CDR2 SQIVND (reference sequence). CDR3 size: 14 residues. V is TRBV19 and J is TRBJ1-5; TRBD1 matches at 7 bases. The source is a woman aged 25 to 39 in good health. Material: memory CD4+ T cells sorted from blood. Documented subset: CD45RA-negative fraction. For the CDR3, the DNA is TGTGCCACCAATTGGGGGGACAGCCATCAGCCCCAGCATTTT. This encodes CATNWGDSHQPQHF.